These 10 T cell receptor beta chains share one sample of origin, sequenced in a study of blood T cells in healthy people across ages. Alongside a J-beta primer mix, a sample-barcoded 5' primer served in a second PCR lasting roughly 7 to 11 cycles. One entry per CDR3 protein, called by TCRdb with MiXCR from the 5' RACE reads. The sample records roughly 1.9 million distinct CDR3 sequences, 39% being singletons. The sequencing input was blood. The source is a human donor in good health.

The rearrangement links TRBV28 to TRBJ2-7; tentatively, D is TRBD2 (6 bases). The CDR3 totals 19 residues. The V end lost 6 bases, the J end lost 5 bases, and 32 bases lay between the germline ends. Germline V gene lookup returns CDR1 MDHEN and CDR2 SYDVKM. CDR3 DNA: TGTGCCAGCAGCCGGTCGCGAGCCCGTTCCTTTTTCGGGGGAAACGAGCAGTACTTC. Amino acid sequence: CASSRSRARSFFGGNEQYF.

This clonotype showed up just a few times. The rearrangement uses TRBV5-5 and TRBJ1-2; the D is unclear. The CDR3 runs to 15 residues. Between the trimmed V and J ends, which lost 0 bases and 1 base, there was a span of 10 bases. Germline assignment: CDR1 SGHKS and CDR2 YYEKEE (reference sequence). CDR3 in amino acids: CASSLGPVINYGYTF. CDR3 coding DNA: TGTGCCAGCAGCTTGGGACCTGTCATTAACTATGGCTACACCTTC.

This clonotype was seen a handful of times. This chain joins TRBV12-3 or TRBV12-4 and TRBJ1-2; a weak D match, TRBD1 (5 bases). CDR3 length equals 11 residues. Between the trimmed V and J ends, which lost 6 bases and 10 bases, there was a span of 12 bases. CDR3 in amino acids: CASRIRGNYTF. The DNA for the CDR3 is TGTGCCAGCAGAATCCGGGGGAACTACACCTTC.

In this sample, this clonotype turned up many times. The chain employs TRBV5-1 and TRBJ2-7; D ambiguous. The germline V and J ends were trimmed by 7 bases and 3 bases, with 17 bases remaining between them. The CDR3 has 14 amino acids. In germline, CDR1 is SGHRS, CDR2 YFSETQ. The CDR3 reads CASRRSTALYEQYF. In DNA form, the CDR3 reads TGCGCCAGCCGCCGTTCGACGGCACTCTACGAGCAGTACTTC.

The V call is TRBV20-1, the J call TRBJ2-1; 9 positions match TRBD2. V was clipped by 0 bases and J by 7 bases; unmatched bases: 10. Per germline, CDR1 DFQATT and CDR2 SNEGSKA (reference sequence). The CDR3 runs 16 residues. CDR3 nucleotides: TGCAGTGCTAGAGATGGCGGGGGGGCCGGAAGAAATGAGCAGTTCTTC. Protein product: CSARDGGGAGRNEQFF.

This clonotype turned up a few times. This chain links TRBV20-1 with TRBJ1-1, with a weak D call TRBD1 (6 bases). The V gene lost 5 bases and the J gene lost 11 bases, with 15 bases spanning the gap. Germline lookup yields CDR1 DFQATT and CDR2 SNEGSKA (reference sequence). The CDR3 extends over 11 amino acids. CDR3: CSASTGYEAFF. The CDR3, as DNA: TGCAGTGCTTCTACAGGGTACGAGGCTTTCTTT.

This clonotype showed up just a few times. The chain couples TRBV7-2 to TRBJ1-2; possibly TRBD1 for D (6 bases). Trimming stripped 4 bases from V and 4 bases from J, with 13 bases between. Germline values: CDR1 SGHTA, CDR2 FQGNSA. The CDR3 runs 14 residues. The CDR3 spells CASSSGGGFYGYTF. The CDR3 nucleotides read TGTGCCAGCAGCTCTGGGGGGGGCTTCTATGGCTACACCTTC.

This clonotype turned up a few times. The chain recombines TRBV29-1 with TRBJ2-1; D uncertain. V gave up 7 bases and J gave up 9 bases, with 22 bases separating them. Germline CDR1 is SQVTM and CDR2 is ANQGSEA. The CDR3 sequence is 14 residues long. CDR3: CSGYKGFSVSEQFF. For the CDR3, the DNA is TGCAGCGGGTATAAGGGATTTTCCGTCAGTGAGCAGTTCTTC.

The chain carries TRBV5-6 and TRBJ2-1, with D perhaps being TRBD1 or TRBD2 (6 bases each). Germline CDR1 is SGHDT and CDR2 is YYEEEE. Between the trimmed V and J ends, which lost 3 bases and 5 bases, there was a span of 18 bases. The CDR3 has 16 residues. Here the CDR3 DNA reads TGTGCCAGCAGCTATATACAATCGGGGGCCCACAATGAGCAGTTCTTC. Encoded protein: CASSYIQSGAHNEQFF.

V is TRBV28 and J is TRBJ2-7; perhaps TRBD2 as D (6 bases). There are 14 residues in the CDR3. CDR1 is MDHEN and CDR2 is SYDVKM in the germline V gene. Trimming removed 5 bases from V and 4 bases from J, with 15 bases in between. The CDR3 spells CASSHGAGRYEQYF. In DNA form, the CDR3 reads TGTGCCAGCAGTCACGGGGCAGGGAGGTACGAGCAGTACTTC.